Listed below are T cell receptor beta chains from one sample, sequenced in a study of early T cells in non-severe SARS-CoV-2 infection. A single record per CDR3 protein comes from TCRdb applying MiXCR to the 5' RACE reads. The sample includes 86,000 or so distinct CDR3 sequences, around 6% of them seen just once. Sequencing used whole blood. These receptors all come from an adult who was a healthcare worker with PCR-confirmed SARS-CoV-2 infection or an uninfected control (not recorded which). Each CDR3 is given with its conserved first and last residue. The D gene is left open where the match is weak. Only part of the rows carry a size: once, few, many, or a class if the clone is expanded.

v_call	d_call	clone_size	j_call	cdr3_nt	cdr3_aa
TRBV5-4	.	few	TRBJ2-2	TGTGCCAGCAGTTGGGAGGTCGGGGAGCTGTTTTTT	CASSWEVGELFF
TRBV6-4	.	.	TRBJ2-2	TGTGCCAGCAGTGACTTAAGCGCGAACACCGGGGAGCTGTTTTTT	CASSDLSANTGELFF
TRBV6-5	TRBD1	.	TRBJ1-4	TGTGCCAGCAGTTACGCGGGACAGGGGTATGAAAAACTGTTTTTT	CASSYAGQGYEKLFF
TRBV20-1	.	.	TRBJ2-3	TGCAGTGCTAGACTAGGGGGGCCCGATCGGCGGCGCACGCAGTATTTT	CSARLGGPDRRRTQYF
TRBV6-2/TRBV6-3	.	many	TRBJ1-5	TGTGCCAGCAGTTACTGGCTGAATCAGCCCCAGCATTTT	CASSYWLNQPQHF
TRBV12-3/TRBV12-4	.	.	TRBJ2-3	TGTGCCAGCAGTTTAAGGGGCGACACAGATACGCAGTATTTT	CASSLRGDTDTQYF
TRBV20-1	.	few	TRBJ2-5	TGCAGTGTTCACAGGGCGGAGACCCAGTACTTC	CSVHRAETQYF
TRBV11-2	TRBD1	many	TRBJ2-7	TGTGCCAGCAGCCCGGCAGCGGGGACAGGGGGTCGAGAGCAGTACTTC	CASSPAAGTGGREQYF
TRBV20-1	.	many	TRBJ2-2	TGCAGTGCTAGAGGGCACCCGAACACCGGGGAGCTGTTTTTT	CSARGHPNTGELFF
TRBV6-1	.	many	TRBJ2-1	TGTGCCAGCAGTTTCAAGGACAGTTTCAGTGAGCAGTTCTTC	CASSFKDSFSEQFF
TRBV30	.	many	TRBJ1-3	TGTGCCTGGAGTACGGGGACTTACTCTGGAAACACCATATATTTT	CAWSTGTYSGNTIYF